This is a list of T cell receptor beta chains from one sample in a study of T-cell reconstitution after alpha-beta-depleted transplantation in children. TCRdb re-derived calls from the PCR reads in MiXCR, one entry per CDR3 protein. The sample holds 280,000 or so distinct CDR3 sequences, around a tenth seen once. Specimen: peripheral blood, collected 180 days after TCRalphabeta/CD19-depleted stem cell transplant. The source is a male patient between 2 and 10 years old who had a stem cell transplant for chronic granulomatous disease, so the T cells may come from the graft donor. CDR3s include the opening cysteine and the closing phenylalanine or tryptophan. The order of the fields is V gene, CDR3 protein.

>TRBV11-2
CASSARLGLAGRTDTQYF
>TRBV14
CASSQVGTANTEAFF
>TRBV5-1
CASSPTGGINTQYF
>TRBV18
CASSPLVTGAAIEQFF
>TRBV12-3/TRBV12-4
CASSLGGGLAGGSTDTQYF
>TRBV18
CASSPLRETHEQFF
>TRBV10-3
CAISAPGAGQETQYF
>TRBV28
CASKPGIFTDTQYF
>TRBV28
CASSLPGKGNGYTF
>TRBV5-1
CASSFDLPGEQYF
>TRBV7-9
CASSLGPTLYNEQFF
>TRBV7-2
CASSLHSGGNGVTQYF
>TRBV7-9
CASSLAAGINQPQHF
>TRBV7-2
CASTHVTTTKTQYF
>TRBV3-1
CACSQHVRRGQYNEQFF
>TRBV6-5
CASSYERGSYNEQFF
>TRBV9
CASSVGTSRLETQYF
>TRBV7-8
CASSFFGSSYNEQFF
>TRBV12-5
CASGRRAKNIQYF
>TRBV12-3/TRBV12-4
CASSLPWTSGVTDTQYF
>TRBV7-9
CASSFERNTQYF
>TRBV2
CASSESLAGGEQYF
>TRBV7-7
CASSSTGTGETQYF
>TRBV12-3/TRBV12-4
CASSLATGVVNSPLHF
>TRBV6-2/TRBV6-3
CASSLIDRGMDSPLHF
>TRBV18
CASSPGQGYYGYTF
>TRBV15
CATSRKRGETQYF
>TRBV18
CASSPLATGEGEQYF
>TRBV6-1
CASSESSAPTGETQYF
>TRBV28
CASSLYENYGYTF
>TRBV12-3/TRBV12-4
CASSFWRRGGLNRIQETQYF
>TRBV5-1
CASSPGTSGTTGELFF
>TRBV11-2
CASSPNLLGTDTQYF
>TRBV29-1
CSVVVGAAADTQYF
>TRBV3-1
CASSQMPVGNTEAFF
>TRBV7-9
CASSHTSGTSYEQYF
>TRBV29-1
CSVSTGTNYFDEQFF
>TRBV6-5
CASSYLSGGALGSYNEQFF
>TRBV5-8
CASSLFTGARNTEAFF
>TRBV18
CASSPGPSYEQYF
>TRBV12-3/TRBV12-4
CASSQGHSYEQYF
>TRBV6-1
CASSKAGGVYNEQFF
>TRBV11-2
CASSSGQGKEYEQYF
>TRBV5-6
CASSFVNEQFF
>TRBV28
CASSSTSGAYEQYF
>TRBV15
CATSREAPGANVLTF
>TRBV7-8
CASSRYRDRGNTEAFF
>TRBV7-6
CASSLGTSGRPETQYF
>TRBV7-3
CANGGQASPYNEQFF
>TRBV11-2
CASSLSVGEQYF
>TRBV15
CATSRAGSLTEAFF
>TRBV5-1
CASSRSAGLTYNEQFF